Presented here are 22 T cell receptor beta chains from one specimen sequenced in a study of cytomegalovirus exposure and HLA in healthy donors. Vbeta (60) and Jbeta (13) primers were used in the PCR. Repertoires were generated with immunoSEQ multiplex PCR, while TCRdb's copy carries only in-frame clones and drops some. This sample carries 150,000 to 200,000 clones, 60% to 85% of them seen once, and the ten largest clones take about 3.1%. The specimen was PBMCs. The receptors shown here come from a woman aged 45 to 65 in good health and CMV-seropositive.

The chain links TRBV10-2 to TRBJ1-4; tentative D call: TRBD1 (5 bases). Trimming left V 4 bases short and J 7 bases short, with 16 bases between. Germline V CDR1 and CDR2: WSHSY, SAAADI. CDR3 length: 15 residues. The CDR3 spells CASSGRWGVGEKLFF. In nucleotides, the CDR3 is TGCGCCAGCAGTGGGCGATGGGGGGTCGGTGAAAAACTGTTTTTT.

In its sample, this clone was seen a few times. In DNA, the CDR3 is TGTGCCAGCAGCTCGACAGGGGGCAATGGAAACACCATATATTTT. As protein: CASSSTGGNGNTIYF. The chain employs TRBV11-1 and TRBJ1-3, with 10 nucleotides matching TRBD1. V was clipped by 4 bases and J by 3 bases; unmatched bases: 3. The CDR3 is made up of 15 amino acids. Per the germline V gene, CDR1 is SGHAT and CDR2 is FQDESV (reference sequence).

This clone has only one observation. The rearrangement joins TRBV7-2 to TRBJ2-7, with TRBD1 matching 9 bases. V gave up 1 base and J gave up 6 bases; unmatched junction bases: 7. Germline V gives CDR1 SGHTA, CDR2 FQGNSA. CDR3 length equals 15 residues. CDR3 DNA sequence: TGTGCCAGCAGCTTAGGGGTGAGACAGGGGGGCGAGCAGTACTTC. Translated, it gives CASSLGVRQGGEQYF.

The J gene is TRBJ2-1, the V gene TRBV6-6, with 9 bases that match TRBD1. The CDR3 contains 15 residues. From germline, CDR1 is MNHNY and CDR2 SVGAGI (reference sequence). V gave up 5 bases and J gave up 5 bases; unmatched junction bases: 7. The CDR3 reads CASSQGQGQDNEQFF. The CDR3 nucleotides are TGTGCCAGCAGTCAGGGACAGGGACAGGACAATGAGCAGTTCTTC.

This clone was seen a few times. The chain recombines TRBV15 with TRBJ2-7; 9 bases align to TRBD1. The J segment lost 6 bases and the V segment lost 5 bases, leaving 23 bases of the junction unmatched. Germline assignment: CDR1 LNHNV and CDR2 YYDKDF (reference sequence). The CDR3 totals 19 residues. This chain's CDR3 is CATSGRTGARTRGDGEQYF. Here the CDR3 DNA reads TGTGCCACCAGCGGCAGGACAGGGGCAAGGACTCGAGGTGATGGCGAGCAGTACTTC.

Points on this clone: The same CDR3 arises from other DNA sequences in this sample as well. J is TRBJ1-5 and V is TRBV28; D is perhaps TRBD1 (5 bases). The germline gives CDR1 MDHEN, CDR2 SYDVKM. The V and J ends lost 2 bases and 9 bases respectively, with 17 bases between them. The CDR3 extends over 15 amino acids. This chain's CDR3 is CASSLNPGGRRPQHF. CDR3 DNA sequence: TGTGCCAGCAGTTTAAATCCGGGGGGGAGGAGGCCCCAGCATTTT.

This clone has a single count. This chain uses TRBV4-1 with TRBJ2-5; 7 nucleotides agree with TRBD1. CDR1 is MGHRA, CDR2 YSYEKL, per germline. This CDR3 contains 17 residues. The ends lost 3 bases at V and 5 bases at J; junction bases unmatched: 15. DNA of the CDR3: TGCGCCAGCAGCCACCGCCTTCCCTTTAGCAGGGGGGAGACCCAGTACTTC. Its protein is CASSHRLPFSRGETQYF.

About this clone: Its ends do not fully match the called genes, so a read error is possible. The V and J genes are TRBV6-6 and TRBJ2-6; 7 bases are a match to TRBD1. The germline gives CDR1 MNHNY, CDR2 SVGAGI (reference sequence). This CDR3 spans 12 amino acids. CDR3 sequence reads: CASSDRVNGLTF. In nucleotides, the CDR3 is TGTGCCAGCAGCGACAGGGTCAACGGCCTGACTTTC.

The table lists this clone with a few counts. In DNA form, the CDR3 reads TGCGCCAGCAGTCAAACATTTATGAACACTGAAGCTTTCTTT. It encodes CASSQTFMNTEAFF. The chain uses TRBV23-1 and TRBJ1-1; D gene uncertain. TRBV23-1 is an open reading frame, and its role is uncertain. V dropped 2 bases and J dropped 0 bases, with 7 bases sitting between them. The CDR3 extends over 14 amino acids.

CDR3 residues: CASSGHNNQPQHF. The CDR3 nucleotides read TGTGCCAGCAGTGGACACAACAATCAGCCCCAGCATTTT. The rearrangement uses TRBV2 and TRBJ1-5; D is unclear. The germline V gene has CDR1 SNHLY and CDR2 FYNNEI. With 4 bases removed from V and 3 bases from J, the gap between germline ends came to 7 bases. This CDR3 comprises 13 residues.

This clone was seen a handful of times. The chain's CDR3 is CASSSPGDGMNTEAFF. CDR3 nucleotide sequence: TGTGCCAGCAGCTCCCCCGGGGATGGGATGAACACTGAAGCTTTCTTT. The V call is TRBV5-6, the J call TRBJ1-1; no clear D. The germline V gene encodes CDR1 SGHDT and CDR2 YYEEEE. Trimming removed 3 bases at V and 0 bases at J, with 15 bases between. This CDR3 spans 16 amino acids.

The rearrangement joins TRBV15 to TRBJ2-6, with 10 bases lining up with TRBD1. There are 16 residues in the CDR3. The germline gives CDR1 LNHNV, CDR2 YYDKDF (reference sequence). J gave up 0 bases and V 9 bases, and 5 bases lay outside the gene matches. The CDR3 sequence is CATGQGVSSGANVLTF. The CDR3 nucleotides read TGTGCCACTGGACAGGGGGTGAGCTCTGGGGCCAACGTCCTGACTTTC. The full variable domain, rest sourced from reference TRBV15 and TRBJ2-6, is DAMVIQNPRYQVTQFGKPVTLSCSQTLNHNVMYWYQQKSSQAPKLLFHYYDKDFNNEADTPDNFQSRRPNTSFCFLDIRSPGLGDTAMYLCATGQGVSSGANVLTFGAGSRLTVL.

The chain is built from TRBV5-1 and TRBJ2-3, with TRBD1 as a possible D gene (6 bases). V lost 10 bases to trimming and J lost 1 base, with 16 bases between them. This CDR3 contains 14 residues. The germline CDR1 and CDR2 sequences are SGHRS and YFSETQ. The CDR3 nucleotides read TGCGCCGGTTCGGAGGACAGTGGCACAGATACGCAGTATTTT. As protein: CAGSEDSGTDTQYF.

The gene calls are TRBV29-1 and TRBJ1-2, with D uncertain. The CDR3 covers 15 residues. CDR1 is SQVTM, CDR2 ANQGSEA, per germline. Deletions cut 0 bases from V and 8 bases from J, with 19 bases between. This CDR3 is CSVEDLEGPARGYTF. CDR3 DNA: TGCAGCGTTGAAGACTTAGAAGGCCCGGCGAGGGGCTACACCTTC.

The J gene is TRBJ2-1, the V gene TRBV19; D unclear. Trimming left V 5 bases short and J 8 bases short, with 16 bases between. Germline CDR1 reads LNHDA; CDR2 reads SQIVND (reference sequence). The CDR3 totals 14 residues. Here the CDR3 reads CASSGSAVRDEQFF. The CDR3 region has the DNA TGTGCCAGTAGTGGATCCGCGGTCCGGGATGAGCAGTTCTTC.

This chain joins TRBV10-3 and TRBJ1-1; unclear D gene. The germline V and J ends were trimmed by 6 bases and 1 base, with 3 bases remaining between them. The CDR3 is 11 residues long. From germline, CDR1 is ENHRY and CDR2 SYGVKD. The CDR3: CAIRANTEAFF. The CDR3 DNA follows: TGTGCCATCAGGGCGAACACTGAAGCTTTCTTT.

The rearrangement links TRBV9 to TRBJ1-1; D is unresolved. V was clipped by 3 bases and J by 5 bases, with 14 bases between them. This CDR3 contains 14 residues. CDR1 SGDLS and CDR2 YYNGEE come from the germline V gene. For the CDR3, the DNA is TGTGCCAGCAGCGCACATCCGACATTAACTGAAGCTTTCTTT. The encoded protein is CASSAHPTLTEAFF.

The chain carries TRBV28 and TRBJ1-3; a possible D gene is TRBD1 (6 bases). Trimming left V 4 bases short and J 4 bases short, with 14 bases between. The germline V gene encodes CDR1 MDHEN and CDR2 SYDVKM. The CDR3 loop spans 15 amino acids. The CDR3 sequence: CASSSTGLGGNTIYF. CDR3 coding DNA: TGTGCCAGCAGTTCTACAGGGCTGGGAGGAAACACCATATATTTT.

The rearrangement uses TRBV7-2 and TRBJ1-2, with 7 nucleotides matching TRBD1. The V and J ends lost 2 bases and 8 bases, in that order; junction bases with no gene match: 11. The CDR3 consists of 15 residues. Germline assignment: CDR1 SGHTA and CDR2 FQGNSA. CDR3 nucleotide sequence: TGTGCCAGCAGCTTAACGGGGGATACAGGGGTGGGCTACACCTTC. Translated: CASSLTGDTGVGYTF.

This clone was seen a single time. In DNA, the CDR3 is TGTGCCAGCAGCTTAGCGGCGGCACTGCAGTACTTC. It specifies CASSLAAALQYF. The rearrangement uses TRBV7-2 and TRBJ2-7; no clear D gene. Germline values: CDR1 SGHTA, CDR2 FQGNSA. V was cut by 0 bases and J by 9 bases, with 9 bases left in between. This CDR3 contains 12 residues.

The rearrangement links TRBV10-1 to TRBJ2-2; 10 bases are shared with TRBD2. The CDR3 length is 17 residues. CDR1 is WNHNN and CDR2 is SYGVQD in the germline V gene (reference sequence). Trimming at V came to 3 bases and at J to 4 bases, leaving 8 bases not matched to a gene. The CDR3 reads CASSDPAGGPITGELFF. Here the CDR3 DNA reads TGCGCCAGCAGTGACCCAGCGGGAGGGCCAATCACCGGGGAGCTGTTTTTT.

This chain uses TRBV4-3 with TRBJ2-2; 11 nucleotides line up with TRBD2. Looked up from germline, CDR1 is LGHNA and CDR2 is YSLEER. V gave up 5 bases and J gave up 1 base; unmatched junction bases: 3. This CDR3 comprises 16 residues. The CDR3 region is CASSFLAGGNTGELFF. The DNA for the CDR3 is TGCGCCAGCAGCTTCCTAGCGGGAGGGAACACCGGGGAGCTGTTTTTT.